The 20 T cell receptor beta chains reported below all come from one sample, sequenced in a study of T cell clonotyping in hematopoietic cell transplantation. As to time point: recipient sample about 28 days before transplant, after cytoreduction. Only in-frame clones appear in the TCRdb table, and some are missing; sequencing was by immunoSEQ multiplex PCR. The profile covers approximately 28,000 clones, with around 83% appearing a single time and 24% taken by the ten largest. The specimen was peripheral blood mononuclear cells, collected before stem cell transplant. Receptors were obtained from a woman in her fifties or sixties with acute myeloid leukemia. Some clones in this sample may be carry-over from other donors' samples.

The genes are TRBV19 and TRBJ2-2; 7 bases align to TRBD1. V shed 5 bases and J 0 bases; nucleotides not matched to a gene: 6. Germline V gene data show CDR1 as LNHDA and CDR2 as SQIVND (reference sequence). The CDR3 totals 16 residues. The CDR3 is CASSELGGSNTGELFF. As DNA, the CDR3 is TGTGCCAGTAGTGAGTTAGGGGGCTCGAACACCGGGGAGCTGTTTTTT.

CDR3 DNA sequence: TGTGCCAGCAGCTTAGGAGCAAGTATGAACACTGAAGCTTTCTTT. Translated, it gives CASSLGASMNTEAFF. This chain uses TRBV7-6 with TRBJ1-1; D is uncertain. CDR1 and CDR2 (germline): SGHVS, FNYEAQ. The CDR3 loop spans 15 amino acids. The V and J ends lost 1 base and 0 bases respectively, with 9 bases between them.

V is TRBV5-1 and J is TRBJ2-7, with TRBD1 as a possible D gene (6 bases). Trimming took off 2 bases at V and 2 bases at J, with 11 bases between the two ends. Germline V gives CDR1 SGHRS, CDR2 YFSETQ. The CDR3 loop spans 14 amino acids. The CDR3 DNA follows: TGCGCCAGCAGCTTACAGGGTGGGCCCTACGAGCAGTACTTC. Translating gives CASSLQGGPYEQYF.

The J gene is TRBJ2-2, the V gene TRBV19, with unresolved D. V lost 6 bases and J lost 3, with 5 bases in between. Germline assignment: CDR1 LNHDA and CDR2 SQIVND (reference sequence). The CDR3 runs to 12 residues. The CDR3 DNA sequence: TGTGCCAGTAGCGTATACACCGGGGAGCTGTTTTTT. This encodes CASSVYTGELFF. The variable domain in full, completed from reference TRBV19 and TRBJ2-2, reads DGGITQSPKYLFRKEGQNVTLSCEQNLNHDAMYWYRQDPGQGLRLIYYSQIVNDFQKGDIAEGYSVSREKKESFPLTVTSAQKNPTAFYLCASSVYTGELFFGEGSRLTVL.

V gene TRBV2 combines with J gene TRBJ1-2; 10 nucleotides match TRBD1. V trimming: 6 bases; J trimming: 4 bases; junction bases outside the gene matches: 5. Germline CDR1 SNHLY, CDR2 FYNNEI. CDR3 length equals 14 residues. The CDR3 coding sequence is TGTGCCAGCAGCGGGGGGGACAGGGGCTATGGCTACACCTTC. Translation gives CASSGGDRGYGYTF.

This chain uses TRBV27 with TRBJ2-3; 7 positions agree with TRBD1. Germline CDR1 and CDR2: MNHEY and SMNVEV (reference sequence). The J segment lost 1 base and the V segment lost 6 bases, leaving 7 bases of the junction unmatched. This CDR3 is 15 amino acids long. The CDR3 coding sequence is TGTGCCAGCAGCCTCAGAGGGGGCGGCACAGATACGCAGTATTTT. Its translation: CASSLRGGGTDTQYF.

CDR3 amino acids: CASSREPVGNTIYF. CDR3 coding DNA: TGTGCCAGCAGCCGTGAGCCAGTCGGAAACACCATATATTTT. V and J are TRBV7-2 and TRBJ1-3; no clear D. V was pared by 5 bases and J by 4 bases, with 12 bases between. From germline, CDR1 is SGHTA and CDR2 FQGNSA. The CDR3 consists of 14 residues.

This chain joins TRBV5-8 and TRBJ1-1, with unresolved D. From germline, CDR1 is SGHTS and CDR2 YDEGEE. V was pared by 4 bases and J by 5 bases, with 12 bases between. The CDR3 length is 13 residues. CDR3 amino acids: CASSRVRGTEAFF. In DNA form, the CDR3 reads TGTGCCAGCAGCAGAGTACGAGGGACTGAAGCTTTCTTT.

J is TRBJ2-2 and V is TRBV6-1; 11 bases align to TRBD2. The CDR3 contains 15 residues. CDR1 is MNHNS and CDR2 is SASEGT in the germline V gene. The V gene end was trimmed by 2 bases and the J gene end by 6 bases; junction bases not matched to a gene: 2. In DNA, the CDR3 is TGTGCCAGCAGTGAACTAGCGGGAGGCCCCGGGGAGCTGTTTTTT. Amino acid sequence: CASSELAGGPGELFF.

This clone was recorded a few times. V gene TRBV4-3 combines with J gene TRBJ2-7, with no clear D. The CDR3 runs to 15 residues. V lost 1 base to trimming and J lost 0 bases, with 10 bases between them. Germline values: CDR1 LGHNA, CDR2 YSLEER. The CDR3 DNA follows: TGCGCCAGCAGCCAAGTCGTCACGAGCTCCTACGAGCAGTACTTC. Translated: CASSQVVTSSYEQYF.

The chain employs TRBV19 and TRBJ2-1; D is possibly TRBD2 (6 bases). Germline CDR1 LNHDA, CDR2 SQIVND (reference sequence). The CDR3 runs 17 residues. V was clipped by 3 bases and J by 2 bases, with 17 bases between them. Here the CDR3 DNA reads TGTGCCAGTAGTATCCCGGCGCGGGAAACGACCTACAATGAGCAGTTCTTC. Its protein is CASSIPARETTYNEQFF.

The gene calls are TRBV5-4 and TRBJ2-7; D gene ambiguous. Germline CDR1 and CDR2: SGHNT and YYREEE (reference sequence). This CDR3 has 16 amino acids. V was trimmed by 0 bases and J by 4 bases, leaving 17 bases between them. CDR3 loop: CASSLGLSGRQYEQYF. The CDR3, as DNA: TGTGCCAGCAGCTTGGGACTTAGTGGCAGGCAGTACGAGCAGTACTTC.

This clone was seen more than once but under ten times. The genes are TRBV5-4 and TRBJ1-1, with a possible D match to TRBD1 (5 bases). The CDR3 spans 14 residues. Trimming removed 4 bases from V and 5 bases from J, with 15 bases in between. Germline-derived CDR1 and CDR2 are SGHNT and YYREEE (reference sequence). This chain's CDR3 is CASSVWAGGTEAFF. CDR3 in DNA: TGTGCCAGCAGCGTCTGGGCGGGGGGTACTGAAGCTTTCTTT.

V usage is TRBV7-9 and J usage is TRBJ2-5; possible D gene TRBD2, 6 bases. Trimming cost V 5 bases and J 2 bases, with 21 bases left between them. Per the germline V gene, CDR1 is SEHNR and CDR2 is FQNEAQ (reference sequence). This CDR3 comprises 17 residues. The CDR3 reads CASSPSLPGAGQETQYF. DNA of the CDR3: TGTGCCAGCAGCCCCTCCCTCCCGGGCGCGGGGCAAGAGACCCAGTACTTC.

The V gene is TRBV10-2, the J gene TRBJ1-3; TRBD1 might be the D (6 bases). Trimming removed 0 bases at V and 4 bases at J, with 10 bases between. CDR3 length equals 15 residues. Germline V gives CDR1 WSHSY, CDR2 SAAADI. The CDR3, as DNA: TGCGCCAGCAGTGAGTCAGGGGGTGGCGGAAACACCATATATTTT. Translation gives CASSESGGGGNTIYF.

CDR3 sequence (DNA): TGTGCCATCACGTCCACGAAAGGGGCCTACGAGCAGTACTTC. Amino acids: CAITSTKGAYEQYF. V gene TRBV10-3 combines with J gene TRBJ2-7; TRBD1 is a possible D gene (5 bases). The V gene's germline CDR1 is ENHRY and CDR2 SYGVKD. The CDR3 covers 14 residues. The V end was cut by 7 bases, the J end by 2 bases, with 15 bases between.

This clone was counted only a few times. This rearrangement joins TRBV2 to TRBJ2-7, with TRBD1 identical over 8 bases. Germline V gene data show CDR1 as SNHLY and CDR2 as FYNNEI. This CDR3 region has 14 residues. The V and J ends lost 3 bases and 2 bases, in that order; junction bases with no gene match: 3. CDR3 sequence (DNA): TGTGCCAGCAGTGAGGGACAGGCCCCCTACGAGCAGTACTTC. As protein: CASSEGQAPYEQYF.

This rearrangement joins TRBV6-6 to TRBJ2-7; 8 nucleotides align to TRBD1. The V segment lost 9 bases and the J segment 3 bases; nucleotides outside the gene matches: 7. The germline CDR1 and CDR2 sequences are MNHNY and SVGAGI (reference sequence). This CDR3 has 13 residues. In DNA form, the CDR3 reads TGTGCCAGTCTGGGACAGGTCTTCTACGAGCAGTACTTC. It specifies CASLGQVFYEQYF.

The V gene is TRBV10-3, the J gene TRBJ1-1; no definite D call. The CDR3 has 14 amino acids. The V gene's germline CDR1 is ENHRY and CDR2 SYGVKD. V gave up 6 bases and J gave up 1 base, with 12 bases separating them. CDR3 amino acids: CAIRDQVPNTEAFF. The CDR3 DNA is TGTGCCATCAGAGACCAGGTTCCGAACACTGAAGCTTTCTTT.

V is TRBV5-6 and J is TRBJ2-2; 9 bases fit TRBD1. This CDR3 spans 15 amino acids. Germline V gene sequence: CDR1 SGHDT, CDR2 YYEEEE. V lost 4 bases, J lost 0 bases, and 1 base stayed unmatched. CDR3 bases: TGTGCCAGCAGCCGACAGGGGGCGAACACCGGGGAGCTGTTTTTT. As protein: CASSRQGANTGELFF.